Following are 6 T cell receptor beta chains from one sample sequenced in a study of cytomegalovirus exposure and HLA in healthy donors. Primers for the PCR totalled 60 Vbeta and 13 Jbeta. TCRdb keeps only in-frame clones here, not all; method: immunoSEQ multiplex PCR. Of 120,000 to 150,000 clones listed, about 80% are singletons. The sample consisted of PBMCs. Receptor source: a male donor in good health and CMV-seronegative.

The chain recombines TRBV5-1 with TRBJ2-7, with 7 bases aligning to TRBD1. The CDR3 sequence is 14 residues long. Germline V gene data show CDR1 as SGHRS and CDR2 as YFSETQ. Trimming at V came to 0 bases and at J to 4 bases, leaving 4 bases not matched to a gene. This CDR3 reads CASSLEGASYEQYF. As DNA, the CDR3 is TGCGCCAGCAGCTTGGAGGGGGCCTCGTACGAGCAGTACTTC.

The rearrangement uses TRBV2 and TRBJ2-7, with 7 bases aligning to TRBD1. The J segment lost 2 bases and the V segment lost 8 bases, leaving 3 bases of the junction unmatched. The CDR3 is 12 residues long. Germline CDR1 is SNHLY and CDR2 is FYNNEI. Here the CDR3 DNA reads TGTGCCAGCCAAGACAGGGCCTACGAGCAGTACTTC. It specifies CASQDRAYEQYF.

The chain carries TRBV6-4 and TRBJ2-1; perhaps TRBD2 as D (6 bases). CDR3 length: 15 residues. Germline assignment: CDR1 MRHNA and CDR2 SNTAGT. Trimming took 5 bases from V and 0 from J, leaving 11 bases between them. The CDR3 nucleotides read TGTGCCAGCAGTCCCGCCGGGAGCTCCTACAATGAGCAGTTCTTC. Amino acids: CASSPAGSSYNEQFF.

The chain couples TRBV7-2 to TRBJ1-6; D is possibly TRBD1 (5 bases). Germline V CDR1 and CDR2: SGHTA, FQGNSA. This CDR3 is built from 14 residues. The V end lost 6 bases, the J end lost 6 bases, and 12 bases lay between the germline ends. The CDR3, as DNA: TGTGCCAGCAGTCTAACCAGGGCTAATTCACCCCTCCACTTT. Translating gives CASSLTRANSPLHF.

The DNA of the CDR3 is TGTGCCAGCAGTCAGATAGGGGGCTTCGGGGGACAGCCCCAGCATTTT. Translated, it gives CASSQIGGFGGQPQHF. This rearrangement joins TRBV27 to TRBJ1-5, with TRBD1 matching over 7 bases. Trimming took 5 bases from V and 7 from J; bases not matched to a gene: 14. The CDR3 has 16 amino acids. Per the germline V gene, CDR1 is MNHEY and CDR2 is SMNVEV (reference sequence).

The chain employs TRBV30 and TRBJ2-1, with TRBD2 matching over 8 bases. The CDR3 covers 14 residues. Germline loops: CDR1 GTSNPN, CDR2 SVGIG (reference sequence). The V gene end was trimmed by 4 bases and the J gene end by 7 bases; junction bases not matched to a gene: 9. For the CDR3, the DNA is TGTGCCTGGAATTACGGGGGGGCGAGGAATGAGCAGTTCTTC. Its protein is CAWNYGGARNEQFF.